This is a list of T cell receptor beta chains from one sample in a study of blood T cell repertoires in COVID-19. Generated by immunoSEQ multiplex PCR, the TCRdb table keeps only in-frame clones and is missing some. Found here are hundreds of thousands of clones, 86% of them singletons; the top ten hold about 2.2%. Sequenced sample: peripheral blood. The receptors derive from a woman between 25 and 40 years old who had recovered from COVID-19. The CDR3 runs from the conserved cysteine through the conserved F or W. The order of the fields is D gene, J gene, clone size, V gene, CDR3 DNA, CDR3 protein. A D gene is named only where the DNA matches it firmly. Size is stated for part of the rows, as once, few or many counts, or as a class when the clone is expanded.

>TRBD1|TRBJ1-1|NA|TRBV27
TGTGCCAGCAGTTTAAATTCTCCGGACAGGGACACTGAAGCTTTCTTT
CASSLNSPDRDTEAFF
>NA|TRBJ1-5|NA|TRBV2
TGTGCCAGCAGTGAAGTCGGCGGCCATCATCAGCCCCAGCATTTT
CASSEVGGHHQPQHF
>NA|TRBJ1-1|NA|TRBV7-9
TGTGCCAGCAGCCACACAGGGACTGAAGCTTTCTTT
CASSHTGTEAFF
>TRBD2|TRBJ2-1|NA|TRBV28
TGTGCCAGCAGTTGGGGGGCTAGCGGGAACGGCGATGAGCAGTTCTTC
CASSWGASGNGDEQFF
>NA|TRBJ1-1|NA|TRBV7-3
TGTGCCAGCAGCTTAAGGGCGGGAAACACTGAAGCTTTCTTT
CASSLRAGNTEAFF
>NA|TRBJ2-7|NA|TRBV19
TGTGCCAGTAGTATACAAGGGGACTACGAGCAGTACTTC
CASSIQGDYEQYF
>NA|TRBJ1-2|NA|TRBV5-1
TGCGCCAGCAGCTTGGGTGGCAGCGACTATGGCTACACCTTC
CASSLGGSDYGYTF
>NA|TRBJ1-1|NA|TRBV19
TGTGCCAGTAGTATCCGGGACACTGAAGCTTTCTTT
CASSIRDTEAFF
>NA|TRBJ1-2|NA|TRBV6-5
TGTGCCAGCAGAGATTCAGGGGAGACTGGCTACACCTTC
CASRDSGETGYTF
>TRBD2|TRBJ2-1|NA|TRBV4-3
TGCGCCAGCAGCCAAGATTCTTGGGCGGGAGGATTCAATGAGCAGTTCTTC
CASSQDSWAGGFNEQFF
>TRBD1|TRBJ2-6|NA|TRBV5-8
TGTGCCAGCAGCTTGGGGACAGGGGCAATGACTGGGGCCAACGTCCTGACTTTC
CASSLGTGAMTGANVLTF
>TRBD2|TRBJ2-1|NA|TRBV6-5
TGTGCCAGCAGTTCTAGCGGGGGGTATCATGAGCAGTTCTTC
CASSSSGGYHEQFF
>TRBD1|TRBJ2-3|NA|TRBV7-2
TGTGCCAGCAGCTTAGGGGGGACAGATTTCCCAGATACGCAGTATTTT
CASSLGGTDFPDTQYF
>NA|TRBJ2-7|NA|TRBV10-1
TGCGCCAGCAGTGCCGCTGGCGGCACCTACGAGCAGTACTTC
CASSAAGGTYEQYF
>NA|TRBJ1-1|NA|TRBV27
TGTGCCAGCAGTTTATCGCCTACAGGGTCCACTGAAGCTTTCTTT
CASSLSPTGSTEAFF
>TRBD1|TRBJ1-4|NA|TRBV28
TGTGCCAGCAGGGGACAGGGGATGGAAAAACTGTTTTTT
CASRGQGMEKLFF
>NA|TRBJ1-6|NA|TRBV18
TGTGCCAGCTCACCAACTAATGCAGCGGGGACGGCTGGGTCCTATAATTCACCCCTCCACTTT
CASSPTNAAGTAGSYNSPLHF
>NA|TRBJ2-7|NA|TRBV12-3/TRBV12-4
TGTGCCAGCAGCCCCTCTTTTGAGCAGTACTTC
CASSPSFEQYF
>TRBD1|TRBJ2-7|NA|TRBV27
TGTGCCAGCAGTCCGGGACAGTTCTACGAGCAGTACTTC
CASSPGQFYEQYF
>TRBD1|TRBJ1-1|NA|TRBV4-1
TGCGCCAGCAGCCTGGGGGGACAGTTGAACACTGAAGCTTTCTTT
CASSLGGQLNTEAFF
>NA|TRBJ1-2|NA|TRBV20-1
TGCAGTGCTAGTAGGAGGGACTATGGCTACACCTTC
CSASRRDYGYTF
>TRBD1|TRBJ2-2|few|TRBV15
TGTGCCACCAGCCGAGAAGGGACAGACACCGGGGAGCTGTTTTTT
CATSREGTDTGELFF
>TRBD2|TRBJ2-7|NA|TRBV5-6
TGTGCCAGCAGCTTGGCAGTAGCGGGAGGCTACGAGCAGTACTTC
CASSLAVAGGYEQYF